A single sample gave rise to the 20 T cell receptor beta chains below, sequenced in a study of T cells in localized non-small cell lung cancer. Method: immunoSEQ multiplex PCR; TCRdb's copy keeps in-frame clones and lacks some. The repertoire holds 2,100 or so clones, with 25% to 30% as singletons. The sequencing here drew on lung tumor tissue, taken before any cancer treatment. The receptors derive from a male donor older than 55 with stage III lung adenocarcinoma.

The CDR3 sequence: CASSDGQGAWATEAFF. The CDR3, as DNA: TGTGCCAGTAGTGACGGACAGGGGGCTTGGGCCACTGAAGCTTTCTTT. The chain employs TRBV19 and TRBJ1-1; TRBD1 matches at 11 bases. The CDR3 is 16 amino acids. V shed 5 bases and J 4 bases; nucleotides not matched to a gene: 9. Germline V gene lookup returns CDR1 LNHDA and CDR2 SQIVND (reference sequence).

On this clone itself: The junction departs from the called germline gene at one end, perhaps through a read error. The V gene is TRBV5-1, the J gene TRBJ2-7, with D tentatively TRBD2 (5 bases). This CDR3 has 14 amino acids. CDR1 and CDR2 (germline): SGHRS, YFSETQ. The chain's CDR3 is CASSRDGVTSPPDF. CDR3 nucleotide sequence: TGCGCCAGCAGCCGGGATGGGGTGACCTCGCCACCGGACTTC.

The V and J genes are TRBV9 and TRBJ2-7; TRBD1 matches at 7 bases. The ends lost 4 bases at V and 2 bases at J; junction bases unmatched: 6. The CDR3 runs to 14 residues. Germline CDR1 and CDR2: SGDLS and YYNGEE. CDR3 amino acids: CASSPWDSPYEQYF. For the CDR3, the DNA is TGTGCCAGCAGCCCATGGGACAGCCCCTACGAGCAGTACTTC.

The chain recombines TRBV6-7 with TRBJ2-3, with TRBD1 identical over 7 bases. TRBV6-7 is given ORF status, its function remaining uncertain. The CDR3 sequence is 15 residues long. The junction had 2 bases not matched to a gene; V was cut back by 2 bases and J by 0 bases. CDR3 residues: CASSYRGQSTDTQYF. For the CDR3, the DNA is TGTGCCAGCAGTTACAGGGGACAGAGCACAGATACGCAGTATTTT.

This clone was detected a few times. V usage is TRBV19 and J usage is TRBJ1-1, with a weak D call TRBD1 (5 bases). From germline, CDR1 is LNHDA and CDR2 SQIVND (reference sequence). This CDR3 is 14 amino acids long. V gave up 1 base and J gave up 5 bases, with 11 bases separating them. CDR3 DNA sequence: TGTGCCAGTAGTATAGGGGGACGGTGGACTGAAGCTTTCTTT. Residues: CASSIGGRWTEAFF.

The gene calls are TRBV28 and TRBJ2-7; a weak D match, TRBD2 (7 bases). Looked up from germline, CDR1 is MDHEN and CDR2 is SYDVKM. Trimming cost V 3 bases and J 4 bases, with 16 bases left between them. The CDR3 length is 15 residues. The CDR3 DNA sequence: TGTGCCAGCAGTTTGGGGGGGGCAAGAAAATACGAGCAGTACTTC. Translating it yields CASSLGGARKYEQYF. The full variable domain, completed using reference TRBV28 and TRBJ2-7, is DVKVTQSSRYLVKRTGEKVFLECVQDMDHENMFWYRQDPGLGLRLIYFSYDVKMKEKGDIPEGYSVSREKKERFSLILESASTNQTSMYLCASSLGGARKYEQYFGPGTRLTVT.

The genes are TRBV5-1 and TRBJ2-7, with 7 bases matching TRBD2. The V gene end was trimmed by 1 base and the J gene end by 5 bases; junction bases not matched to a gene: 6. The CDR3 loop spans 14 amino acids. CDR1 is SGHRS and CDR2 is YFSETQ in the germline V gene. The CDR3 is CASSLMGGSDEQYF. The CDR3 region has the DNA TGCGCCAGCAGCTTGATGGGGGGGTCGGACGAGCAGTACTTC.

A few counts support this clone. The chain has TRBV11-3 and TRBJ1-3; 9 bases match TRBD1. The trim removed 0 bases at V and 4 bases at J, leaving 1 base unmatched. This CDR3 spans 15 amino acids. Germline V gene data show CDR1 as SGHNT and CDR2 as YENEEA. The CDR3 sequence is CASSLDTGGGNTIYF. The CDR3 DNA reads as TGTGCCAGCAGCTTAGATACAGGGGGCGGAAACACCATATATTTT.

The rearrangement uses TRBV10-2 and TRBJ2-7; possible D gene TRBD2, 5 bases. The ends were cut back, 5 bases at V and 6 bases at J, with 14 bases in the middle. Germline CDR1 and CDR2: WSHSY and SAAADI. The CDR3 is 13 amino acids. The DNA of the CDR3 is TGCGCCAGCAGTCAACTAGGAGAGGGCGAGCAGTACTTC. This sequence encodes CASSQLGEGEQYF.

This clone was observed a few times. The chain is built from TRBV11-3 and TRBJ1-1; no firm D call. CDR3 length equals 15 residues. Germline CDR1 SGHNT, CDR2 YENEEA. Trimming took 5 bases from V and 2 from J, leaving 15 bases between them. CDR3 bases: TGTGCCAGCAGCCCCACCTCGACAATAAACACTGAAGCTTTCTTT. Translated: CASSPTSTINTEAFF.

The CDR3 DNA follows: TGTGCCAGCAGCTTCCCGGGCGGAGGAGCTGGGGCCAACGTCCTGACTTTC. This codes for CASSFPGGGAGANVLTF. V and J are TRBV11-3 and TRBJ2-6; D is perhaps TRBD2 (5 bases). Germline V gene lookup returns CDR1 SGHNT and CDR2 YENEEA. The CDR3 is 17 residues long. V was trimmed by 3 bases and J by 2 bases, leaving 14 bases between them.

This clone counts as medium-sized. This chain uses TRBV9 with TRBJ1-1, with 7 positions matching TRBD1. This CDR3 is built from 12 residues. Losses at the gene ends were 3 bases for V and 9 bases for J; bases not matched to a gene: 5. Germline V lookup: CDR1 SGDLS, CDR2 YYNGEE. The CDR3 here is CASSGDSLQAFF. The CDR3 DNA sequence: TGTGCCAGCAGCGGGGACAGCCTCCAAGCTTTCTTT. The full variable domain, in which reference TRBV9 and TRBJ1-1 provide the parts outside the CDR3, is DSGVTQTPKHLITATGQRVTLRCSPRSGDLSVYWYQQSLDQGLQFLIQYYNGEERAKGNILERFSAQQFPDLHSELNLSSLELGDSALYFCASSGDSLQAFFGQGTRLTVV.

The genes are TRBV5-1 and TRBJ1-1; D not resolved. V lost 3 bases and J lost 5, with 14 bases in between. This CDR3 comprises 14 residues. The germline V gene has CDR1 SGHRS and CDR2 YFSETQ. The CDR3 protein is CASSSANQRTEAFF. The CDR3 DNA reads as TGCGCCAGCAGCTCGGCCAATCAGAGAACTGAAGCTTTCTTT. Variable domain in full (rest from reference TRBV5-1 and TRBJ1-1): KAGVTQTPRYLIKTRGQQVTLSCSPISGHRSVSWYQQTPGQGLQFLFEYFSETQRNKGNFPGRFSGRQFSNSRSEMNVSTLELGDSALYLCASSSANQRTEAFFGQGTRLTVV.

By proportion, this clone is large. The chain has TRBV29-1 and TRBJ1-1; D ambiguous. V was trimmed by 8 bases and J by 5 bases, leaving 18 bases between them. This CDR3 spans 13 amino acids. Germline values: CDR1 SQVTM, CDR2 ANQGSEA. The CDR3 nucleotides read TGCAGCTCAAAACTACAGCCCGAAACTGAAGCTTTCTTT. Encoded protein: CSSKLQPETEAFF.

This clone has only a few counts. J is TRBJ1-3 and V is TRBV6-8; D remains ambiguous. The CDR3 is made up of 15 amino acids. The V end lost 4 bases, the J end lost 4 bases, and 14 bases lay between the germline ends. From germline, CDR1 is MNHGY and CDR2 SAAAGT. CDR3 bases: TGTGCCAGCAGTTCGGAGTTGGTCGGGGGAAACACCATATATTTT. This gives the protein CASSSELVGGNTIYF.

CDR3 amino acids: CASSRGRDTGYNEQFF. The CDR3 coding sequence is TGCGCCAGCAGCCGAGGCCGGGACACTGGCTACAATGAGCAGTTCTTC. The J gene is TRBJ2-1, the V gene TRBV1; the table assigns TRBD1, which was not confirmed against the DNA. TRBV1 is termed a pseudogene. The CDR3 sequence is 16 residues long.

CDR3 DNA: TGTGCCAGCCGGTGGGGACAGGGCCACAATCAGCCCCAGCATTTT. It specifies CASRWGQGHNQPQHF. The rearrangement links TRBV28 to TRBJ1-5; the match to TRBD1 covers 9 bases. With 8 bases clipped from V and 3 bases from J, the junction kept 8 bases outside the gene matches. The CDR3 contains 15 residues. Per the germline V gene, CDR1 is MDHEN and CDR2 is SYDVKM.

Only one count was recorded for this clone. The chain is built from TRBV28 and TRBJ1-5; D might be TRBD1 (6 bases). V was pared by 6 bases and J by 3 bases, with 9 bases between. Germline V gene sequence: CDR1 MDHEN, CDR2 SYDVKM. CDR3 length equals 13 residues. The CDR3 DNA reads TGTGCCAGCAGAACAGGGTCCAATCAGCCCCAGCATTTT. This gives the protein CASRTGSNQPQHF.

The chain carries TRBV11-3 and TRBJ1-1; no firm D call. CDR3 length: 14 amino acids. The V and J ends lost 4 bases and 1 base respectively, with 10 bases between them. Per germline, CDR1 SGHNT and CDR2 YENEEA. CDR3 DNA: TGTGCCAGCAGCTCACAGACTGGGAACACTGAAGCTTTCTTT. This sequence encodes CASSSQTGNTEAFF.

This clone has a handful of counts. The J gene is TRBJ1-1, the V gene TRBV6-8, with D unclear. Germline-derived CDR1 and CDR2 are MNHGY and SAAAGT. There are 13 residues in the CDR3. V lost 0 bases and J 7 bases, leaving 9 bases between the germline ends. The CDR3 region is CASSYSRHLEAFF. The CDR3 DNA is TGTGCCAGCAGTTACTCCCGACACCTTGAAGCTTTCTTT.